Shown below are 27 T cell receptor beta chains from a single sample sequenced in a study of vaccination and CD4 T cells after COVID-19 (dated by TCRdb to between 2020 and 2023). Explained via the paper, the treatment or condition label denotes: roughly ten-day PBMC culture with coronavirus spike peptide pools or control peptides (ViraFEST assay). CD4+ T cells from unexposed donors were collected before the COVID-19 pandemic (2011-2018). No antigen is known for these receptors. The method was PCR. Sequencing was performed on an Illumina iSeq 100. DNA from cultured CD4+ T cells underwent TCR sequencing with the Oncomine TCR Beta short-read assay at the Johns Hopkins FTIC core. TCRdb applied fastp at Q25 and MiXCR to the public reads, then kept only in-frame beta chains. CDR3 protein sequences are deduplicated, and each keeps its most common genes and DNA. This sample comprises some 4,600 distinct CDR3 sequences, approximately 54% of them detected only once. The top ten clones comprise roughly 42% of the sample.

Sequencing used CD4+ T cells from blood, cultured in vitro. All receptors derive from a human donor in good health.

This chain joins TRBV7-8 and TRBJ2-5; a possible D gene is TRBD2 (5 bases). The CDR3 is 15 amino acids. The V gene's germline CDR1 is SGHVS and CDR2 FQNEAQ. The V end lost 0 bases, the J end lost 4 bases, and 12 bases lay between the germline ends. Here the CDR3 reads CASSLARVAGETQYF. CDR3 nucleotides: TGTGCCAGCAGCTTAGCGCGGGTAGCCGGAGAGACCCAGTACTTC. Full variable domain (remainder filled in from reference TRBV7-8 and TRBJ2-5): GAGVSQSPRYKVAKRGQDVALRCDPISGHVSLFWYQQALGQGPEFLTYFQNEAQLDKSGLPSDRFFAERPEGSVSTLKIQRTQQEDSAVYLCASSLARVAGETQYFGPGTRLLVL.

J is TRBJ1-5 and V is TRBV20-1; no reliable D call. Trimming removed 5 bases at V and 3 bases at J, with 11 bases between. CDR1 and CDR2 from the germline V gene are DFQATT and SNEGSKA (reference sequence). The CDR3 runs to 13 residues. The CDR3 DNA is TGCAGTGCTCGTCAGGAAATCAATCAGCCCCAGCATTTT. Encoded protein: CSARQEINQPQHF.

The rearrangement links TRBV20-1 to TRBJ2-1, with D possibly TRBD1 on 5 matching bases. Trimming left V 0 bases short and J 4 bases short, with 16 bases between. CDR1 is DFQATT and CDR2 is SNEGSKA in the germline V gene (reference sequence). The CDR3 is made up of 16 amino acids. The CDR3 spells CSARDQGLGQYNEQFF. The CDR3 DNA reads as TGCAGTGCTAGAGATCAAGGGTTGGGGCAGTACAATGAGCAGTTCTTC.

This chain links TRBV11-2 with TRBJ2-7; 9 positions agree with TRBD1. Trimming removed 1 base from V and 4 bases from J; junction bases left unmatched: 5. Per germline, CDR1 SGHAT and CDR2 FQNNGV. This CDR3 contains 15 residues. CDR3 nucleotides: TGTGCCAGCAGCTTAGGCGGGACAGGGTTATACGAGCAGTACTTC. Residues: CASSLGGTGLYEQYF.

CDR3 residues: CSAFLNPNTEAFF. In nucleotides, the CDR3 is TGCAGTGCTTTCCTAAACCCGAACACTGAAGCTTTCTTT. The V gene is TRBV20-1, the J gene TRBJ1-1; the D is unclear. This CDR3 contains 13 residues. CDR1 is DFQATT, CDR2 SNEGSKA, per germline (reference sequence). V dropped 5 bases and J dropped 1 base, with 11 bases sitting between them.

V usage is TRBV7-9 and J usage is TRBJ1-2; D is perhaps TRBD1 (6 bases). Trimming took 1 base from V and 0 from J, leaving 18 bases between them. The CDR3 spans 18 residues. Germline loops: CDR1 SEHNR, CDR2 FQNEAQ (reference sequence). This CDR3 reads CASSLGGAQIPSNYGYTF. The CDR3 DNA reads as TGTGCCAGCAGCTTAGGGGGGGCGCAAATACCATCTAACTATGGCTACACCTTC.

V and J are TRBV6-5 and TRBJ1-5, with D unclear. The germline gives CDR1 MNHEY, CDR2 SVGAGI. The CDR3 is made up of 15 amino acids. V was shortened by 2 bases and J by 0 bases, with 8 bases between the two germline ends. The CDR3 nucleotides are TGTGCCAGCAGTTACCGGGGAATTAGCAATCAGCCCCAGCATTTT. Protein product: CASSYRGISNQPQHF.

The gene calls are TRBV5-1 and TRBJ2-2; D is undetermined. This CDR3 region has 13 residues. Germline V gene sequence: CDR1 SGHRS, CDR2 YFSETQ. Trimming took off 0 bases at V and 5 bases at J, with 5 bases between the two ends. CDR3 in DNA: TGCGCCAGCAGCTTGGTCGGGACCGGGGAGCTGTTTTTT. The encoded protein is CASSLVGTGELFF.

The rearrangement uses TRBV3-1 and TRBJ2-3; no definite D call. With 0 bases removed from V and 6 bases from J, the gap between germline ends came to 7 bases. The germline V gene encodes CDR1 LGHDT and CDR2 YNNKEL (reference sequence). CDR3 size: 13 residues. CDR3 nucleotides: TGTGCCAGCAGCCAAGATCACCGGGATACGCAGTATTTT. Translated, it gives CASSQDHRDTQYF.

This sequence joins TRBV10-3 and TRBJ2-5; 8 nucleotides line up with TRBD1. The CDR3 totals 14 residues. Trimming removed 4 bases from V and 5 bases from J; junction bases left unmatched: 6. Germline CDR1 is ENHRY and CDR2 is SYGVKD. CDR3 protein: CAISAGQGRETQYF. The CDR3 DNA is TGTGCCATCAGTGCCGGACAGGGTCGTGAGACCCAGTACTTC.

V usage is TRBV6-1 and J usage is TRBJ2-5; D perhaps matches TRBD2 (6 bases). The CDR3 has 13 residues. Trimming removed 5 bases at V and 4 bases at J, with 11 bases between. Germline values: CDR1 MNHNS, CDR2 SASEGT. The CDR3 DNA reads as TGTGCCAGCAGTCTCGGGACTTTAGAGACCCAGTACTTC. Translation gives CASSLGTLETQYF.

The chain combines TRBV27 with TRBJ1-2; no clear D gene. V dropped 6 bases and J dropped 7 bases, with 21 bases sitting between them. The CDR3 consists of 15 residues. Germline V gene sequence: CDR1 MNHEY, CDR2 SMNVEV (reference sequence). The CDR3 protein is CASRLNQGEGSGYTF. In DNA form, the CDR3 reads TGTGCCAGCAGACTGAATCAAGGAGAAGGGAGTGGCTACACCTTC.

This rearrangement joins TRBV7-2 to TRBJ2-3; D ambiguous. Trimming shortened V by 0 bases and J by 5 bases, and 12 bases separated the two germline ends. Germline lookup yields CDR1 SGHTA and CDR2 FQGNSA. The CDR3 loop spans 15 amino acids. CDR3 amino acids: CASSLARPGEDTQYF. CDR3 DNA: TGTGCCAGCAGCTTAGCGCGCCCCGGTGAAGATACGCAGTATTTT.

The V call is TRBV6-1, the J call TRBJ2-7; D not resolved. This CDR3 contains 13 residues. The V gene lost 7 bases and the J gene lost 3 bases, with 13 bases spanning the gap. Germline CDR1 reads MNHNS; CDR2 reads SASEGT. The CDR3 DNA reads as TGTGCCAGCAAGAAGTGGGATAACTACGAGCAGTACTTC. Translated: CASKKWDNYEQYF.

This clonotype was picked up one time. The genes are TRBV19 and TRBJ1-2; D is perhaps TRBD1 (5 bases). Trimming stripped 1 base from V and 4 bases from J, with 7 bases between. This CDR3 is 13 amino acids long. Germline V lookup: CDR1 LNHDA, CDR2 SQIVND (reference sequence). In nucleotides, the CDR3 is TGTGCCAGTAGTATAGGACAGACCTATGGCTACACCTTC. Encoded protein: CASSIGQTYGYTF. The variable domain in full, with the rest retrieved from reference TRBV19 and TRBJ1-2, is DGGITQSPKYLFRKEGQNVTLSCEQNLNHDAMYWYRQDPGQGLRLIYYSQIVNDFQKGDIAEGYSVSREKKESFPLTVTSAQKNPTAFYLCASSIGQTYGYTFGSGTRLTVV.

The rearrangement joins TRBV11-2 to TRBJ2-7, with D possibly being TRBD1 or TRBD2 (5 bases each). The CDR3 spans 17 residues. The germline V and J ends were trimmed by 1 base and 4 bases, with 20 bases remaining between them. CDR1 and CDR2 (germline): SGHAT, FQNNGV. This CDR3 reads CASSLGTRDVWRYEQYF. The CDR3 DNA follows: TGTGCCAGCAGCTTAGGGACCCGGGACGTATGGAGGTACGAGCAGTACTTC.

The CDR3 spells CASSYQGRPYEQYF. The DNA for the CDR3 is TGTGCCAGCAGTTACCAAGGTAGACCCTACGAGCAGTACTTC. The chain is built from TRBV6-2 or TRBV6-3 and TRBJ2-7; D remains unclear. Deletions cut 2 bases from V and 2 bases from J, with 10 bases between. The CDR3 has 14 amino acids. CDR1 MNHEY and CDR2 SVGEGT come from the germline V gene.

This clonotype has only a few counts. This chain joins TRBV15 and TRBJ1-1; TRBD1 agrees at 7 bases. Germline assignment: CDR1 LNHNV and CDR2 YYDKDF (reference sequence). CDR3 length: 16 amino acids. After removal of 5 bases from V and 4 bases from J, the junction contained 13 bases not matched to a gene. The CDR3 nucleotides are TGTGCCACCAGCCAGGGAAGGACAGGCCCAGGCACTGAAGCTTTCTTT. Translation gives CATSQGRTGPGTEAFF.

This rearrangement joins TRBV27 to TRBJ2-3, with D tentatively TRBD1 or TRBD2 (5 bases each). V was pared by 6 bases and J by 5 bases, with 15 bases between. CDR1 and CDR2 from the germline V gene are MNHEY and SMNVEV (reference sequence). The CDR3 runs to 14 residues. The CDR3 region has the DNA TGTGCCAGCAGCCCGGGGCCAGAACGAGATACGCAGTATTTT. Translating it yields CASSPGPERDTQYF.

The rearrangement joins TRBV20-1 to TRBJ2-5; D is ambiguous. The CDR3 spans 18 residues. V lost 1 base, J lost 4 bases, and 25 bases lay in between. Germline V lookup: CDR1 DFQATT, CDR2 SNEGSKA (reference sequence). The CDR3 loop reads CSARASQHPPSFRETQYF. Written as DNA, the CDR3 is TGCAGTGCTAGAGCATCCCAACATCCTCCATCATTCAGAGAGACCCAGTACTTC.

The chain employs TRBV21-1 and TRBJ1-2. TRBV21-1 corresponds to a pseudogene. The CDR3 extends over 14 amino acids. CDR3 nucleotide sequence: TGTGCCAGCAGCAAAGCCTCAGGTAACTATGGCTACACCTTC. Amino acids: CASSKASGNYGYTF.

V is TRBV20-1 and J is TRBJ2-7, with TRBD2 matching 12 bases. Losses at the gene ends were 3 bases for V and 3 bases for J; bases not matched to a gene: 3. This CDR3 spans 14 amino acids. The germline V gene encodes CDR1 DFQATT and CDR2 SNEGSKA (reference sequence). CDR3 DNA: TGCAGTGCTAGTCTAGCGGGAGGGGGCTACGAGCAGTACTTC. It translates to CSASLAGGGYEQYF.

The genes are TRBV30 and TRBJ2-3, with D maybe TRBD1 (7 bases). The CDR3 is 16 amino acids. Germline V lookup: CDR1 GTSNPN, CDR2 SVGIG (reference sequence). V lost 1 base and J lost 3, with 17 bases in between. The CDR3, as DNA: TGTGCCTGGAGTGGGATCAGGGGGAGGTATACAGATACGCAGTATTTT. Translated, it gives CAWSGIRGRYTDTQYF.

The chain employs TRBV2 and TRBJ2-2; tentative D call: TRBD2 (6 bases). The CDR3 contains 15 residues. V was pared by 6 bases and J by 5 bases, with 16 bases between. The germline CDR1 and CDR2 sequences are SNHLY and FYNNEI. DNA of the CDR3: TGTGCCAGCAGGGGAGGCAGCCCACTGACCGGGGAGCTGTTTTTT. Amino acids: CASRGGSPLTGELFF.

The gene calls are TRBV27 and TRBJ1-2, with 9 bases identical to TRBD1. This CDR3 is built from 15 residues. Germline trimming cut 6 bases from V and 6 bases from J; bases unmatched to any gene: 11. The germline V gene has CDR1 MNHEY and CDR2 SMNVEV (reference sequence). CDR3 sequence (DNA): TGTGCCAGCAGGACTTTTACAGGGGGCGTCGATGGCTACACCTTC. It is translated as CASRTFTGGVDGYTF.

CDR3 loop: CASSFEGNSNQPQHF. For the CDR3, the DNA is TGTGCCAGCAGCTTTGAAGGGAATAGCAATCAGCCCCAGCATTTT. The genes are TRBV7-2 and TRBJ1-5; D unclear. Trimming took 3 bases from V and 0 from J, leaving 9 bases between them. The germline V gene has CDR1 SGHTA and CDR2 FQGNSA. The CDR3 covers 15 residues.

The CDR3 sequence: CASTVGPGRGNQPQHF. The CDR3 DNA follows: TGTGCCAGTACCGTGGGCCCGGGTAGGGGCAATCAGCCCCAGCATTTT. The chain is built from TRBV19 and TRBJ1-5; D remains unclear. This CDR3 spans 16 amino acids. V shed 7 bases and J shed 2 bases, with 18 bases lying between them. Germline V lookup: CDR1 LNHDA, CDR2 SQIVND (reference sequence).